This entry lists 22 T cell receptor beta chains sequenced from one sample in a study of shared clonotypes between healthy human individuals. Naivety among CD8 cells was defined by CD45RO negativity and positive CCR7 selection, thereby excluding terminally differentiated effector memory CD45RA+ cells. Profiled with immunoSEQ multiplex PCR; TCRdb holds only in-frame clones, not every one. The sample records about 680,000 clones, about 91% being singletons. Sequences were obtained from naive CD8+ T cells sorted from blood. The receptor source for this set is a man aged 25 to 45 in good health.

CDR3 loop: CASRPGTGTYEQYF. In DNA, the CDR3 is TGCGCCAGCAGACCCGGGACAGGGACCTACGAGCAGTACTTC. The chain carries TRBV5-1 and TRBJ2-7; 9 bases map to TRBD1. This CDR3 is built from 14 residues. Germline CDR1 reads SGHRS; CDR2 reads YFSETQ. V lost 5 bases to trimming and J lost 2 bases; unmatched junction nucleotides: 5.

V and J are TRBV6-1 and TRBJ1-1; 8 bases map to TRBD1. Germline V CDR1 and CDR2: MNHNS, SASEGT. CDR3 length: 10 amino acids. The CDR3 sequence: CSGGRTEAFF. The CDR3 DNA reads TGTTCAGGGGGCCGGACTGAAGCTTTCTTT.

The chain couples TRBV28 to TRBJ2-2; no clear D gene. This CDR3 has 15 residues. Trimming pared 2 bases from V and 6 bases from J, leaving 13 bases between. Germline V gene lookup returns CDR1 MDHEN and CDR2 SYDVKM. The DNA of the CDR3 is TGTGCCAGCAGTTTACTAAGGTTGATCGCCGGGGAGCTGTTTTTT. This gives the protein CASSLLRLIAGELFF.

The CDR3 nucleotides read TGTGCCAGCAGCCCTCATAGCGGGAGCAAACAAGAGACCCAGTACTTC. Protein: CASSPHSGSKQETQYF. The chain combines TRBV27 with TRBJ2-5, with TRBD2 identical over 9 bases. V shed 6 bases, J shed 2 bases, and the junction held 10 bases outside the gene matches. Germline CDR1 MNHEY, CDR2 SMNVEV (reference sequence). The CDR3 length is 16 residues.

The gene calls are TRBV27 and TRBJ2-7, with D maybe TRBD2 (5 bases). The CDR3 sequence is 14 residues long. CDR1 is MNHEY, CDR2 SMNVEV, per germline (reference sequence). V shed 3 bases and J shed 0 bases, with 9 bases lying between them. The DNA for the CDR3 is TGTGCCAGCAGTTTTGCAGCGGTCTCCTACGAGCAGTACTTC. Translating it yields CASSFAAVSYEQYF.

This clone appeared a single time. The chain has TRBV14 and TRBJ2-7, with D unresolved. CDR1 and CDR2 from the germline V gene are SGHDN and FVKESK. The CDR3 spans 17 residues. The ends were cut back, 0 bases at V and 0 bases at J, with 15 bases in the middle. DNA of the CDR3: TGTGCCAGCAGCCAAGATCAAGTGGGTTATAGCTCCTACGAGCAGTACTTC. Translated, it gives CASSQDQVGYSSYEQYF. Full variable domain (outside the CDR3, taken from reference TRBV14 and TRBJ2-7): EAGVTQFPSHSVIEKGQTVTLRCDPISGHDNLYWYRRVMGKEIKFLLHFVKESKQDESGMPNNRFLAERTGGTYSTLKVQPAELEDSGVYFCASSQDQVGYSSYEQYFGPGTRLTVT.

The rearrangement links TRBV4-3 to TRBJ2-2, with D possibly matching TRBD2 (5 bases). The CDR3 consists of 14 residues. The germline V gene encodes CDR1 LGHNA and CDR2 YSLEER. The V and J ends lost 2 bases and 6 bases respectively, with 10 bases between them. The CDR3 nucleotides are TGCGCCAGCAGCCAACCAGCGGTCGCCGGGGAGCTGTTTTTT. Its translation: CASSQPAVAGELFF.

The V gene is TRBV27, the J gene TRBJ1-2; maybe TRBD1 (6 bases). The CDR3 is 14 residues long. The V end was cut by 0 bases, the J end by 5 bases, with 10 bases between. Germline-derived CDR1 and CDR2 are MNHEY and SMNVEV (reference sequence). The CDR3 nucleotides are TGTGCCAGCAGTTTATCGGGGGGGCCTTATGGCTACACCTTC. It codes for CASSLSGGPYGYTF.

V usage is TRBV2 and J usage is TRBJ2-2; 9 bases are shared with TRBD2. Per the germline V gene, CDR1 is SNHLY and CDR2 is FYNNEI. The trim removed 6 bases at V and 1 base at J, leaving 15 bases unmatched. This CDR3 contains 19 residues. The CDR3 sequence is CASSPGLAQQRENTGELFF. The CDR3 nucleotides read TGTGCCAGCAGCCCGGGACTAGCACAGCAACGAGAGAACACCGGGGAGCTGTTTTTT.

This clone came up once. The genes are TRBV10-2 and TRBJ2-7, with D hard to call. The V end was cut by 2 bases, the J end by 0 bases, with 5 bases between. The CDR3 runs to 13 residues. Per germline, CDR1 WSHSY and CDR2 SAAADI. CDR3 protein: CASSEAGSYEQYF. CDR3 sequence (DNA): TGCGCCAGCAGTGAGGCCGGCTCCTACGAGCAGTACTTC.

This clone was counted a single time. This chain uses TRBV27 with TRBJ2-7; 7 positions match TRBD1. V dropped 0 bases and J dropped 4; count of bases not matched to a gene: 3. The V gene's germline CDR1 is MNHEY and CDR2 SMNVEV (reference sequence). The CDR3 consists of 14 residues. CDR3 sequence: CASSLSPGQYEQYF. CDR3 coding DNA: TGTGCCAGCAGTTTATCCCCGGGACAGTACGAGCAGTACTTC.

The CDR3 DNA sequence: TGTGCCAGCAGCCTGAGACAGGGGACCGGGGAGCTGTTTTTT. Protein: CASSLRQGTGELFF. The J gene is TRBJ2-2, the V gene TRBV7-9, with 8 bases identical to TRBD1. After removal of 5 bases from V and 5 bases from J, the junction contained 4 bases not matched to a gene. CDR1 SEHNR and CDR2 FQNEAQ come from the germline V gene (reference sequence). The CDR3 is 14 amino acids.

This sequence joins TRBV7-9 and TRBJ2-1; D unresolved. Germline CDR1 and CDR2: SEHNR and FQNEAQ (reference sequence). The CDR3 contains 15 residues. The V and J ends lost 3 bases and 4 bases respectively, with 13 bases between them. CDR3 nucleotide sequence: TGTGCCAGCAGCTTGTCATCCCCCTCTTACAATGAGCAGTTCTTC. Its protein is CASSLSSPSYNEQFF.

The chain links TRBV19 to TRBJ1-1, with D maybe TRBD1 (5 bases). Germline-derived CDR1 and CDR2 are LNHDA and SQIVND (reference sequence). Trimming left V 6 bases short and J 3 bases short, with 17 bases between. The CDR3 covers 15 residues. This CDR3 is CASSHQGNKDTEAFF. CDR3 bases: TGTGCCAGTAGCCATCAGGGTAATAAAGACACTGAAGCTTTCTTT.

As regards this clone: Additional DNA sequences in this sample encode the identical CDR3. J is TRBJ2-7 and V is TRBV7-9; the match to TRBD2 covers 8 bases. The CDR3 consists of 15 residues. Germline V CDR1 and CDR2: SEHNR, FQNEAQ (reference sequence). The V segment lost 5 bases and the J segment 2 bases; nucleotides outside the gene matches: 8. CDR3 loop: CASSPLAGGPYEQYF. DNA of the CDR3: TGTGCCAGCAGCCCCCTAGCGGGTGGTCCCTACGAGCAGTACTTC.

In this sample, this clone turned up a few times. V gene TRBV7-9 combines with J gene TRBJ2-2; 9 bases match TRBD2. This CDR3 is built from 17 residues. CDR1 is SEHNR and CDR2 is FQNEAQ in the germline V gene (reference sequence). Trimming removed 2 bases from V and 3 bases from J; junction bases left unmatched: 7. The CDR3 bases are TGTGCCAGCAGCTTAAGATCACTAGCGGGCCACACCGGGGAGCTGTTTTTT. Encoded protein: CASSLRSLAGHTGELFF.

The chain uses TRBV6-5 and TRBJ2-1, with D uncertain. The length of the CDR3 is 15 residues. CDR1 is MNHEY, CDR2 SVGAGI, per germline. Trimming pared 6 bases from V and 0 bases from J, leaving 12 bases between. This chain's CDR3 is CASRHVIGSYNEQFF. As DNA, the CDR3 is TGTGCCAGCAGACATGTCATAGGCTCCTACAATGAGCAGTTCTTC.

The table lists this clone with a count of one. This chain joins TRBV28 and TRBJ2-6; D call uncertain. V was cut by 6 bases and J by 0 bases, with 9 bases left in between. The germline V gene encodes CDR1 MDHEN and CDR2 SYDVKM. The CDR3 runs to 15 residues. CDR3 coding DNA: TGTGCCAGCAGCCCAATGGGCTCTGGGGCCAACGTCCTGACTTTC. Translating gives CASSPMGSGANVLTF. The full variable domain, rest sourced from reference TRBV28 and TRBJ2-6, is DVKVTQSSRYLVKRTGEKVFLECVQDMDHENMFWYRQDPGLGLRLIYFSYDVKMKEKGDIPEGYSVSREKKERFSLILESASTNQTSMYLCASSPMGSGANVLTFGAGSRLTVL.

This chain links TRBV7-8 with TRBJ2-3; 7 nucleotides align to TRBD2. The germline V gene has CDR1 SGHVS and CDR2 FQNEAQ. V lost 0 bases and J lost 6; bases outside the gene matches: 0. The CDR3 runs to 13 residues. The CDR3 reads CASSLARGDTQYF. CDR3 nucleotides: TGTGCCAGCAGCTTAGCGCGGGGGGATACGCAGTATTTT.

The chain has TRBV5-4 and TRBJ2-1; no reliable D call. The germline V gene has CDR1 SGHNT and CDR2 YYREEE (reference sequence). CDR3 length: 15 residues. Trimming took off 3 bases at V and 2 bases at J, with 12 bases between the two ends. CDR3 bases: TGTGCCAGCAGCTCCCCTGAGGCCCCCTACAATGAGCAGTTCTTC. Protein product: CASSSPEAPYNEQFF.

The V gene is TRBV7-9, the J gene TRBJ2-2; D remains ambiguous. Germline CDR1 reads SEHNR; CDR2 reads FQNEAQ (reference sequence). This CDR3 spans 15 amino acids. Trimming shortened V by 5 bases and J by 0 bases, and 10 bases separated the two germline ends. CDR3 region: CASSLLTTNTGELFF. In nucleotides, the CDR3 is TGTGCCAGCAGCCTGCTAACAACGAACACCGGGGAGCTGTTTTTT.

V usage is TRBV11-2 and J usage is TRBJ1-4, with D perhaps TRBD1 (5 bases). Germline values: CDR1 SGHAT, CDR2 FQNNGV. The length of the CDR3 is 16 residues. Trimming took 1 base from V and 3 from J, leaving 12 bases between them. DNA for the CDR3: TGTGCCAGCAGCTTAGTCAGACAGATCTCTAATGAAAAACTGTTTTTT. Its protein product is CASSLVRQISNEKLFF.